This T cell receptor (beta chain) was documented in a study of CD8+ T cells in alopecia areata. Study-level points and caveats: Besides other cells, scalp samples also yield sequences of resident alphabeta T cells from normal skin. Higher clonality was seen in lesional scalp than in normal scalp, especially in alopecia totalis/universalis.

The CDR3 totals 15 residues. Germline lookup yields CDR1 SGHRS and CDR2 YFSETQ. V was pared by 5 bases and J by 2 bases, with 16 bases between. In each case, RNA was isolated and then reverse transcribed into cDNA as the sequencing template. Libraries were prepared by immunoSEQ multiplex PCR; TCRdb keeps only in-frame clonotypes and omits some of them. The sample lists about 130,000 clones, roughly 61% occurring once. Details on this clone: The antigen remains undetermined.

This chain uses TRBV5-1 with TRBJ2-5; unclear D gene. The input for sequencing was CD4+ T cells sorted from blood, taken at week 0. The receptor was isolated from a human donor with alopecia areata. The CDR3 region is CASSDSSPEQETQYF. The CDR3 DNA reads TGCGCCAGCAGTGACTCCAGTCCAGAGCAAGAGACCCAGTACTTC. The entire variable domain, with the rest obtained from reference TRBV5-1 and TRBJ2-5, is as follows: KAGVTQTPRYLIKTRGQQVTLSCSPISGHRSVSWYQQTPGQGLQFLFEYFSETQRNKGNFPGRFSGRQFSNSRSEMNVSTLELGDSALYLCASSDSSPEQETQYFGPGTRLLVL.